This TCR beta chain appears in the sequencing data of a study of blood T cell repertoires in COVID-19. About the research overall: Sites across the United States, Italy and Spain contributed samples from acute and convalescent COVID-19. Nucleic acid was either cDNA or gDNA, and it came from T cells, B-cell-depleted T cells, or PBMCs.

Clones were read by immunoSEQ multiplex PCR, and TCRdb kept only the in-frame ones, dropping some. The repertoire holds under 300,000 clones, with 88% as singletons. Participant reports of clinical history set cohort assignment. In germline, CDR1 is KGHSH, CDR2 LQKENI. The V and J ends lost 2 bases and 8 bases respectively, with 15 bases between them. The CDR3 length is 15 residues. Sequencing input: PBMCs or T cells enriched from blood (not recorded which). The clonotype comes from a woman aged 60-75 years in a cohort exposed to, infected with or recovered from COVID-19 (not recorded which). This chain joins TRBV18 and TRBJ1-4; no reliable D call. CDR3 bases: TGTGCCAGCTCACCAAGTAAGGGATCGGGAGAAAAACTGTTTTTT. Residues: CASSPSKGSGEKLFF.